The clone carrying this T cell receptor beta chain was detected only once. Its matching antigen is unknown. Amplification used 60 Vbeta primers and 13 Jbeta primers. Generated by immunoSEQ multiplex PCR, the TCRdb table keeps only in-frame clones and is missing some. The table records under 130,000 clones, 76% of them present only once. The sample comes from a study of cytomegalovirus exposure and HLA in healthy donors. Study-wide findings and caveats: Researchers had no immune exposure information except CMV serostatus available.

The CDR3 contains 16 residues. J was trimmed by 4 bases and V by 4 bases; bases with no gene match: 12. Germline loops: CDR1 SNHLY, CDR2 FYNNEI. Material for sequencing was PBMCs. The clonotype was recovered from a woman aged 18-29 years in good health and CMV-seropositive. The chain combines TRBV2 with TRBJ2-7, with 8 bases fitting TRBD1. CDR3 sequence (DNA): TGTGCCAGCAGTGCCTGGGGGACAGGAGCCGATTACGAGCAGTACTTC. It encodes CASSAWGTGADYEQYF.